This T cell receptor beta chain was obtained from a study of type 1 regulatory T cells. Across the study: This in vitro CD4 product, T-allo10, is enriched for Tr1 cells and alloantigen-specific. Regarding the study as a whole: Tr1 cells had a more restricted TCR repertoire than non-Tr1 cells.

There are 15 residues in the CDR3. Trimming cost V 4 bases and J 4 bases; bases outside gene matches: 8. Germline V CDR1 and CDR2: SGHNT, YYREEE (reference sequence). From the reads, TCRdb called clonotypes with MiXCR, one entry per CDR3 protein. The table lists 70,000 or so distinct CDR3 sequences, more than 20% of them singletons. For this clonotype: The target antigen is unknown.

The TCR sequence derives from a human donor in good health. Sequenced input: cultured type 1 regulatory T (Tr1) cells, either the whole culture or a sorted fraction (not recorded which). The chain joins TRBV5-4 to TRBJ2-5; 9 bases align to TRBD2. The CDR3 region is CASSIEALAGETQYF. The CDR3, as DNA: TGTGCCAGCAGCATAGAGGCACTAGCGGGAGAGACCCAGTACTTC.